This is a list of T cell receptor beta chains from one sample in a study of blood T cell repertoires in COVID-19. Assay used: immunoSEQ multiplex PCR; TCRdb lists only in-frame clones, some missing. The sample lists some 320,000 clones; around 85% were seen once. Sequenced sample: peripheral blood. The receptor source for this set is a human donor in a cohort sampled during active COVID-19. Both conserved end residues are part of each CDR3. A D gene is named only where the DNA matches it firmly. The size field is filled for only some rows; it gives once, few, many or a size class.

j_call d_call v_call clone_size cdr3_aa cdr3_nt
TRBJ1-2 - TRBV6-5 - CASSYSNQGFRIGYTF TGTGCCAGCAGTTACTCGAATCAGGGTTTTCGGATTGGCTACACCTTC
TRBJ1-2 - TRBV6-5 - CASSYGPGGNYGYTF TGTGCCAGCAGTTATGGCCCCGGAGGGAACTATGGCTACACCTTC
TRBJ1-1 TRBD1 TRBV12-3/TRBV12-4 - CASTRTGQTGAFF TGTGCCAGCACCCGGACAGGGCAAACGGGAGCTTTCTTT
TRBJ1-3 - TRBV29-1 few CSVGQGSGNTIYF TGCAGCGTTGGGCAGGGGTCTGGAAACACCATATATTTT
TRBJ1-3 TRBD1 TRBV5-1 - CASSLQGILSGNTIYF TGCGCCAGCAGCTTACAGGGGATCCTCTCTGGAAACACCATATATTTT
TRBJ1-5 TRBD1 TRBV6-5 - CASSGTGGNQPQHF TGTGCCAGCAGCGGGACAGGCGGCAATCAGCCCCAGCATTTT
TRBJ2-3 - TRBV20-1 - CSASLVLTDTQYF TGCAGTGCTAGTCTTGTTTTGACAGATACGCAGTATTTT
TRBJ2-3 TRBD2 TRBV24-1 - CATGEVSGGAKDTQYF TGTGCCACGGGAGAGGTCAGCGGGGGGGCGAAAGATACGCAGTATTTT
TRBJ1-6 TRBD1 TRBV9 - CASSALGQGNNAPLHF TGTGCCAGCAGCGCCCTGGGACAGGGGAATAACGCACCCCTCCACTTT
TRBJ2-3 TRBD2 TRBV6-1 - CASSEYRGEAQYF TGTGCCAGCAGTGAATACCGGGGGGAAGCGCAGTATTTT
TRBJ2-7 TRBD1 TRBV5-1 - CASRQGDTYEQYF TGCGCCAGCAGGCAGGGGGACACCTACGAGCAGTACTTC
TRBJ2-3 - TRBV2 - CASSLQGIGTDTQYF TGTGCCAGCAGCTTACAGGGAATCGGCACAGATACGCAGTATTTT
TRBJ2-1 - TRBV25-1 - CASSDPGGEQFF TGTGCCAGCAGTGATCCCGGCGGTGAGCAGTTCTTC
TRBJ2-7 TRBD1 TRBV24-1 - CATSDSGQGSYEQYF TGTGCCACCAGTGATTCGGGACAGGGTTCTTACGAGCAGTACTTC
TRBJ2-3 - TRBV2 - CASTLSTDTQYF TGTGCCAGCACCCTTTCGACAGATACGCAGTATTTT
TRBJ1-5 TRBD1 TRBV9 - CASSSSPGDRGEPQHF TGTGCCAGCAGCTCATCCCCTGGGGACAGGGGAGAGCCCCAGCATTTT
TRBJ1-1 - TRBV19 - CASSIDPWNTEAFF TGTGCCAGTAGTATAGATCCGTGGAACACTGAAGCTTTCTTT
TRBJ2-7 - TRBV5-8 - CASSSTDFPYEQYF TGTGCCAGCAGTTCTACAGATTTCCCCTACGAGCAGTACTTC
TRBJ2-5 TRBD1 TRBV19 - CASSTTGGDETQYF TGTGCCAGTTCGACCACAGGGGGTGATGAGACCCAGTACTTC
TRBJ1-2 - TRBV5-6 - CASISRGVTYGYTF TGTGCCAGCATCAGCAGGGGAGTTACCTATGGCTACACCTTC
TRBJ2-1 TRBD2 TRBV9 - CASSVGPSGLARISYNEQFF TGTGCCAGCAGCGTAGGTCCCTCGGGACTAGCGAGGATCTCCTACAATGAGCAGTTCTTC
TRBJ1-1 TRBD1 TRBV13 - CASRGTANTEAFF TGTGCCAGCAGAGGGACAGCCAACACTGAAGCTTTCTTT
TRBJ2-3 TRBD2 TRBV3-1/TRBV3-2 - CASSQLLGGVAGSDTQYF TGTGCCAGCAGCCAACTACTAGGGGGGGTAGCGGGGTCAGATACGCAGTATTTT
TRBJ2-3 - TRBV2 - CASSESLAKGTDTQYF TGTGCCAGCAGTGAAAGTCTAGCAAAGGGAACAGATACGCAGTATTTT
TRBJ2-3 - TRBV25-1 - CASSEFGSPLTDTQYF TGTGCCAGCAGTGAATTTGGCTCCCCTTTGACAGATACGCAGTATTTT
TRBJ1-2 TRBD1 TRBV5-5 - CASSRGQGKTNYGYTF TGTGCCAGCAGCCGTGGACAGGGCAAGACCAACTATGGCTACACCTTC
TRBJ2-3 TRBD2 TRBV9 - CASSLRPGLVSDTQYF TGTGCCAGCAGCTTAAGACCGGGACTAGTCTCAGATACGCAGTATTTT
TRBJ2-7 TRBD1 TRBV7-9 - CASSHRGTGLYEQYF TGTGCCAGCAGCCATAGAGGGACAGGGTTGTACGAGCAGTACTTC
TRBJ2-1 TRBD2 TRBV30 - CASPSGGGPNEQFF TGTGCCTCCCCCTCCGGGGGGGGCCCCAATGAGCAGTTCTTC
TRBJ2-5 - TRBV28 - CASSSGAPQETQYF TGTGCCAGCAGTTCGGGAGCGCCTCAAGAGACCCAGTACTTC
TRBJ2-5 TRBD2 TRBV19 once CASSPLAGGYQETQYF TGTGCCAGTAGTCCCCTAGCGGGGGGGTACCAAGAGACCCAGTACTTC
TRBJ2-7 TRBD1 TRBV7-9 - CASSPPDRGSYEQYF TGTGCCAGCAGCCCCCCCGACAGGGGTTCCTACGAGCAGTACTTC
TRBJ1-6 TRBD1 TRBV19 - CASTMDRGFNSPLHF TGTGCCAGTACTATGGACAGGGGGTTTAATTCACCCCTCCACTTT
TRBJ2-7 - TRBV21-1 - CASSPIQGAQDEQYF TGTGCCAGCAGCCCGATACAGGGGGCGCAGGACGAGCAGTACTTC
TRBJ1-6 - TRBV7-3 - CASNPLMSSPLHF TGTGCCAGCAACCCTCTGATGAGTTCACCCCTCCACTTT
TRBJ2-4 - TRBV9 - CASSDPRQAVAKNIQYF TGTGCCAGCAGCGACCCTCGACAGGCAGTCGCCAAAAACATTCAGTACTTC
TRBJ1-4 - TRBV6-4 - CASSTMTESLNEKLFF TGTGCCAGCAGTACTATGACAGAGTCCTTAAATGAAAAACTGTTTTTT
TRBJ1-5 TRBD1 TRBV19 - CASSRGTVQPQHF TGTGCCAGTAGTAGAGGGACAGTTCAGCCCCAGCATTTT
TRBJ1-2 - TRBV18 - CASSPFGQPYIYGYTF TGTGCCAGCTCACCCTTCGGACAGCCTTATATCTATGGCTACACCTTC
TRBJ1-4 TRBD1 TRBV6-1 - CASSELRGQGEKLFF TGTGCCAGCAGTGAGCTCAGGGGGCAAGGTGAAAAACTGTTTTTT
TRBJ2-5 TRBD2 TRBV2 - CASSVHSGGLGETQYF TGTGCCAGCAGCGTCCATAGCGGGGGCTTGGGGGAGACCCAGTACTTC
TRBJ2-3 TRBD2 TRBV9 few CASSVSGGDTDTQYF TGTGCCAGCAGCGTTAGCGGGGGGGACACAGATACGCAGTATTTT
TRBJ1-2 - TRBV5-5 once CASSLSARGNYGYTF TGTGCCAGCAGCTTATCGGCCAGGGGAAACTATGGCTACACCTTC
TRBJ2-1 TRBD2 TRBV15 - CATSRAGGGNEQFF TGTGCCACCAGCAGAGCCGGGGGGGGCAATGAGCAGTTCTTC